The 4 T cell receptor beta chains listed next were all sequenced from one sample in a study of shared T cell receptors in the human thymus. Method: immunoSEQ multiplex PCR; TCRdb's copy keeps in-frame clones and lacks some. The table lists 720,000 or so clones, over 75% of them singletons. This same sample was also part of a study on human thymus T cells.

The sequencing sample was made of thymocytes. The receptors stem from a girl less than two years old with a congenital heart defect.

CDR3 nucleotides: TGTGCCAGCAGTATGAGAGGGACTTATGGCTACACCTTC. This translates into CASSMRGTYGYTF. The chain employs TRBV2 and TRBJ1-2; TRBD1 might be the D (5 bases). The V gene's germline CDR1 is SNHLY and CDR2 FYNNEI. V was clipped by 5 bases and J by 5 bases, with 12 bases between them. The CDR3 has 13 residues.

This clone turned up a few times. The V and J genes are TRBV2 and TRBJ1-1; TRBD1 matches 7 bases. V trimming: 6 bases; J trimming: 4 bases; junction bases outside the gene matches: 5. This CDR3 region has 13 residues. Germline V gene lookup returns CDR1 SNHLY and CDR2 FYNNEI. CDR3 loop: CASRRQGSTEAFF. As DNA, the CDR3 is TGTGCCAGCAGGAGACAGGGAAGCACTGAAGCTTTCTTT.

The chain has TRBV12-2 and TRBJ1-1. TRBV12-2 is a pseudogene. The CDR3 is 11 amino acids. The chain's CDR3 is CASRLAPLAFF. The CDR3 nucleotides are TGTGCAAGTCGCTTAGCCCCTCTCGCTTTCTTT.

The chain couples TRBV6-6 to TRBJ1-5; TRBD1 is a possible D gene (6 bases). CDR3 length: 14 residues. Germline V gene lookup returns CDR1 MNHNY and CDR2 SVGAGI (reference sequence). V was clipped by 5 bases and J by 3 bases, with 11 bases between them. Here the CDR3 DNA reads TGTGCCAGCAGTAAAACAGGGCACAATCAGCCCCAGCATTTT. Encoded protein: CASSKTGHNQPQHF.